This T cell receptor beta chain was recovered during a study of identical twins. Unique molecular identifiers were in the cDNA, with template-switch universal primer binding. TCRdb used MiXCR to reprocess the 5' RACE reads, holding one entry per CDR3 protein. The top ten clones hold around 0.48% of a sample with 500,000 or so distinct CDR3 sequences, more than 13% of them seen once. Turning to this clonotype: The antigen remains undetermined. Mismatch with germline at one junction end may stem from a read error.

Study-wide findings and caveats: Partly confounded zero-insertion analyses could result from invariant MAIT and iNKT cells.

These data also formed part of another study, on yellow fever vaccine responses in identical twins.

The receptor was derived from a woman aged 18-29 years in good health. The sample consisted of CD4+ T cells sorted from blood.

The CDR3 region is CCARAPDRVSYNEQFF. The CDR3 DNA is TGCTGTGCTAGAGCCCCGGACAGGGTTTCCTACAATGAGCAGTTCTTC. The chain links TRBV20-1 to TRBJ2-1; 8 bases map to TRBD1. The length of the CDR3 is 16 residues. Looked up from germline, CDR1 is DFQATT and CDR2 is SNEGSKA (reference sequence).